Each of the 5 T cell receptor beta chains below was sequenced from the same sample in a study of PD-1 blockade in classical Hodgkin lymphoma. As to time point: cycle 4 day 1 (C4D1), after more than five weeks of nivolumab. After autologous stem cell transplantation all patients relapsed, and prior brentuximab vedotin exposure differed between cohorts. The CD8+ T cells came from thawed PBMCs through magnetic negative selection. Sequencing used immunoSEQ multiplex PCR; TCRdb keeps in-frame clones, though not all of them. The sample lists fewer than 3,000 clones; roughly 79% were seen once. Material: CD8+ T cells from blood, obtained before the fourth cycle of nivolumab. The receptors originated from a human donor with classical Hodgkin lymphoma.

The gene calls are TRBV30 and TRBJ2-2; tentative D call: TRBD2 (6 bases). The ends were cut back, 0 bases at V and 4 bases at J, with 15 bases in the middle. The CDR3 totals 16 residues. Germline loops: CDR1 GTSNPN, CDR2 SVGIG (reference sequence). CDR3: CAWSVLWRESTGELFF. The CDR3, as DNA: TGTGCCTGGAGTGTACTGTGGAGGGAGTCCACCGGGGAGCTGTTTTTT.

The chain employs TRBV28 and TRBJ1-1, with D possibly matching TRBD1 (5 bases). CDR3 size: 13 residues. Trimming removed 7 bases from V and 4 bases from J, with 13 bases in between. Germline CDR1 MDHEN, CDR2 SYDVKM. This CDR3 is CASKMRGGTEAFF. As DNA, the CDR3 is TGTGCCAGCAAAATGAGGGGAGGCACTGAAGCTTTCTTT.

The rearrangement joins TRBV6-6 to TRBJ1-2; D ambiguous. The CDR3 is 14 amino acids. Per germline, CDR1 MNHNY and CDR2 SVGAGI (reference sequence). Trimming left V 0 bases short and J 1 base short, with 6 bases between. CDR3 residues: CASSYSPSNYGYTF. The CDR3 DNA is TGTGCCAGCAGTTACTCACCCAGTAACTATGGCTACACCTTC.

This chain uses TRBV19 with TRBJ1-1, with 11 bases matching TRBD1. After removal of 6 bases from V and 5 bases from J, the junction contained 5 bases not matched to a gene. The germline V gene encodes CDR1 LNHDA and CDR2 SQIVND (reference sequence). There are 14 residues in the CDR3. The chain's CDR3 is CASSTGTGGTEAFF. The DNA of the CDR3 is TGTGCCAGTAGCACCGGGACAGGGGGGACTGAAGCTTTCTTT.

This chain uses TRBV7-9 with TRBJ1-1; 8 positions match TRBD1. The CDR3 spans 16 residues. In germline, CDR1 is SEHNR, CDR2 FQNEAQ (reference sequence). J was trimmed by 4 bases and V by 4 bases; bases with no gene match: 11. The CDR3 coding sequence is TGTGCCAGCAGCTCCCGGACAGGGTCCGCGAGCACTGAAGCTTTCTTT. Encoded protein: CASSSRTGSASTEAFF.